The 8 T cell receptor beta chains below come from one sample, sequenced in a study of CD4 T cells in relation to SARS-CoV-2 and coronaviruses. Before the COVID-19 pandemic, during about 2010-2019, CD4+ T cells were taken from unexposed donors. TCRdb's table, derived via immunoSEQ multiplex PCR, lists solely in-frame clones and lacks some. The sample has about 64,000 clones, about 95% seen once; the top ten hold roughly 0.14%. The sequenced sample was naive CD4+ T cells from PBMCs. Subset defined: naive CD4+ T cells isolated by negative enrichment. The receptor source for this set is a human donor in good health.

The J gene is TRBJ2-1, the V gene TRBV18; 8 bases align to TRBD2. Germline lookup yields CDR1 KGHSH and CDR2 LQKENI. This CDR3 has 15 amino acids. V dropped 4 bases and J dropped 0; count of bases not matched to a gene: 2. The DNA for the CDR3 is TGTGCCAGCTCACTGAGCGGGAGCTCCTACAATGAGCAGTTCTTC. Encoded protein: CASSLSGSSYNEQFF.

The rearrangement joins TRBV19 to TRBJ2-1; 8 bases map to TRBD2. Germline values: CDR1 LNHDA, CDR2 SQIVND (reference sequence). V was clipped by 6 bases and J by 2 bases; unmatched bases: 12. This CDR3 has 17 residues. The CDR3 bases are TGTGCCAGTAGCGCCATGTCCGGGCGGGAGGCCTACAATGAGCAGTTCTTC. Its translation is CASSAMSGREAYNEQFF.

This sequence joins TRBV5-1 and TRBJ1-1, with a possible D match to TRBD1 (5 bases). Germline CDR1 reads SGHRS; CDR2 reads YFSETQ. CDR3 size: 14 residues. V was shortened by 9 bases and J by 2 bases, with 17 bases between the two germline ends. In DNA, the CDR3 is TGCGCCACCAAATCCGGGGCGGGAAACACTGAAGCTTTCTTT. This translates into CATKSGAGNTEAFF. Filled out from reference TRBV5-1 and TRBJ1-1, the complete variable domain reads KAGVTQTPRYLIKTRGQQVTLSCSPISGHRSVSWYQQTPGQGLQFLFEYFSETQRNKGNFPGRFSGRQFSNSRSEMNVSTLELGDSALYLCATKSGAGNTEAFFGQGTRLTVV.

The chain combines TRBV28 with TRBJ1-1, with D unclear. This CDR3 is 18 amino acids long. Trimming took 4 bases from V and 1 from J, leaving 22 bases between them. CDR1 and CDR2 from the germline V gene are MDHEN and SYDVKM. The CDR3 DNA is TGTGCCAGCAGTTACCTGACCGGACCCTTTCCTTCGAACACTGAAGCTTTCTTT. Amino acid sequence: CASSYLTGPFPSNTEAFF. The whole variable domain, filled in from reference TRBV28 and TRBJ1-1, reads DVKVTQSSRYLVKRTGEKVFLECVQDMDHENMFWYRQDPGLGLRLIYFSYDVKMKEKGDIPEGYSVSREKKERFSLILESASTNQTSMYLCASSYLTGPFPSNTEAFFGQGTRLTVV.

The chain has TRBV5-1 and TRBJ1-5; D is ambiguous. Germline CDR1 is SGHRS and CDR2 is YFSETQ. V lost 2 bases to trimming and J lost 4 bases, with 13 bases between them. This CDR3 is built from 15 residues. CDR3 bases: TGCGCCAGCAGCTTTGACGGCGGGGATAATCAGCCCCAGCATTTT. It yields the protein CASSFDGGDNQPQHF.

V usage is TRBV28 and J usage is TRBJ2-2, with TRBD1 matching over 10 bases. The junction had 5 bases not matched to a gene; V was cut back by 4 bases and J by 3 bases. The germline V gene encodes CDR1 MDHEN and CDR2 SYDVKM. The CDR3 is made up of 16 amino acids. Here the CDR3 reads CASSSGGTGDTGELFF. The CDR3 region has the DNA TGTGCCAGCAGTTCGGGCGGGACAGGGGACACCGGGGAGCTGTTTTTT.

The chain is built from TRBV5-1 and TRBJ2-2; D is ambiguous. This CDR3 contains 15 residues. Trimming left V 3 bases short and J 1 base short, with 10 bases between. From germline, CDR1 is SGHRS and CDR2 YFSETQ. The CDR3 DNA sequence: TGCGCCAGCAGCTCCTCAAGTCAGAACACCGGGGAGCTGTTTTTT. Encoded protein: CASSSSSQNTGELFF.

In the case of this clone: Its ends do not fully match the called genes, so a read error is possible. The chain employs TRBV28 and TRBJ2-7, with D perhaps matching TRBD1 (5 bases). CDR3 length equals 9 residues. Germline loops: CDR1 MDHEN, CDR2 SYDVKM. The CDR3 DNA sequence: TGTGCCACCAGGGAACGCACTCCGTTC. This sequence encodes CATRERTPF.